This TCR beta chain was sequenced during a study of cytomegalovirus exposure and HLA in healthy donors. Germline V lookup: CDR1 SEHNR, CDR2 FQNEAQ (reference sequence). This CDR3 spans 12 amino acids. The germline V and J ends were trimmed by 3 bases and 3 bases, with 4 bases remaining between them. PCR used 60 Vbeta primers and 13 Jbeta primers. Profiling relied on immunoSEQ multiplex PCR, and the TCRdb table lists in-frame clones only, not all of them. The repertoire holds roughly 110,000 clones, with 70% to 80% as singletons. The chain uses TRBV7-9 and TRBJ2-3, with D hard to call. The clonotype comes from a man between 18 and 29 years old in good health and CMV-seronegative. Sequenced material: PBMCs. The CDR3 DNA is TGTGCCAGCAGCTTCCTGACAGATACGCAGTATTTT. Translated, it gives CASSFLTDTQYF.